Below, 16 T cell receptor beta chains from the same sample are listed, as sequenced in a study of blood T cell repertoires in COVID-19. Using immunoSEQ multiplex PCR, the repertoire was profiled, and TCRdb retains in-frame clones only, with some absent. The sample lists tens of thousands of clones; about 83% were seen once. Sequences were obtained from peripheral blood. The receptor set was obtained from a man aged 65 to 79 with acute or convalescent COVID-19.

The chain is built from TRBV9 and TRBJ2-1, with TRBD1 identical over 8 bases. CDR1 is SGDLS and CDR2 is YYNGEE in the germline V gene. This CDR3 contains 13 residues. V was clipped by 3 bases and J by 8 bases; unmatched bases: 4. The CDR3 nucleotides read TGTGCCAGCAGCGCGGACAGGGAGGATGAGCAGTTCTTC. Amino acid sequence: CASSADREDEQFF.

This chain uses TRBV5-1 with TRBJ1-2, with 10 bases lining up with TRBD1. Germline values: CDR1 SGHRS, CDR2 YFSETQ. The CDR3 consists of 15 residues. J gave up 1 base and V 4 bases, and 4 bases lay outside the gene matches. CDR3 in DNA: TGCGCCAGCAGCGCCGGGACAGGGGTTAACTATGGCTACACCTTC. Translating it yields CASSAGTGVNYGYTF.

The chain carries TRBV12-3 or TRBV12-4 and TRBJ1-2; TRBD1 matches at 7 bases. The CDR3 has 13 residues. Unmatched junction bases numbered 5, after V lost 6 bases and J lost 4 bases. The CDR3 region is CASSQDRIYGYTF. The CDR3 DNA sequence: TGTGCCAGCAGCCAGGACAGGATCTATGGCTACACCTTC.

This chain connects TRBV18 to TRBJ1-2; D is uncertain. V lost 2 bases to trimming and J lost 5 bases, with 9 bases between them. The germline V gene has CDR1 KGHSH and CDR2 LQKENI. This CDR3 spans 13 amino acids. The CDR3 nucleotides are TGTGCCAGCTCACCAGCGAAGTCTTATGGCTACACCTTC. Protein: CASSPAKSYGYTF.

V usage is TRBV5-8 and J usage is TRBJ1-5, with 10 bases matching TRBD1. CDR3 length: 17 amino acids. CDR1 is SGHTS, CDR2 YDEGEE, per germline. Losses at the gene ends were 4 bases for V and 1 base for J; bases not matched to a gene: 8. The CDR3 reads CASSLRTGGRSNQPQHF. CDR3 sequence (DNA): TGTGCCAGCAGCCTCAGGACAGGGGGTAGGAGCAATCAGCCCCAGCATTTT.

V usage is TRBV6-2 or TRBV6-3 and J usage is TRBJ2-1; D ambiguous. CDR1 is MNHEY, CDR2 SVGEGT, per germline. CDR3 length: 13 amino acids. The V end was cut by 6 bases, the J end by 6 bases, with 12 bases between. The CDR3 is CASSPRGLNEQFF. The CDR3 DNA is TGTGCCAGCAGCCCCCGCGGCCTCAATGAGCAGTTCTTC.

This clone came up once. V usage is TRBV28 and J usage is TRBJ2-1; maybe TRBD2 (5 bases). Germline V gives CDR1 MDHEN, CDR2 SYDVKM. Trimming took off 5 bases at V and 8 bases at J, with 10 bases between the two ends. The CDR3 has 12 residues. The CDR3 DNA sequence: TGTGCCAGCAGTCGACCGGGGTATGAGCAGTTCTTC. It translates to CASSRPGYEQFF.

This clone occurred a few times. The DNA of the CDR3 is TGTGCCAGCAGCTCACTAGCGGGAGTCTACAATGAGCAGTTCTTC. Its protein product is CASSSLAGVYNEQFF. The V and J genes are TRBV7-9 and TRBJ2-1, with 11 positions matching TRBD2. Looked up from germline, CDR1 is SEHNR and CDR2 is FQNEAQ (reference sequence). This CDR3 has 15 amino acids. With V trimmed by 4 bases and J by 3 bases, 2 bases remained unmatched.

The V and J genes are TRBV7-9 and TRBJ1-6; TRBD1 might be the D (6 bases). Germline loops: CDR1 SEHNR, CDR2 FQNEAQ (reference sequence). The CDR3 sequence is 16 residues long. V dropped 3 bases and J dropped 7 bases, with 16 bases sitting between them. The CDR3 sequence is CASSFRGGGQNSPLHF. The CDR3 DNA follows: TGTGCCAGCAGCTTTCGGGGTGGGGGACAAAATTCACCCCTCCACTTT.

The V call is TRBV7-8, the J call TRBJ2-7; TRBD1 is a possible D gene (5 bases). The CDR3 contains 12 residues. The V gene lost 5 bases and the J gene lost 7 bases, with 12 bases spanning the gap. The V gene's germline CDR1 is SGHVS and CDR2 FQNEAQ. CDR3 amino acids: CASSPGREEQYF. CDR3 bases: TGTGCCAGCAGCCCCGGCAGGGAAGAGCAGTACTTC. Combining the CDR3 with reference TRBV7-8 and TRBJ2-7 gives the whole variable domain GAGVSQSPRYKVAKRGQDVALRCDPISGHVSLFWYQQALGQGPEFLTYFQNEAQLDKSGLPSDRFFAERPEGSVSTLKIQRTQQEDSAVYLCASSPGREEQYFGPGTRLTVT.

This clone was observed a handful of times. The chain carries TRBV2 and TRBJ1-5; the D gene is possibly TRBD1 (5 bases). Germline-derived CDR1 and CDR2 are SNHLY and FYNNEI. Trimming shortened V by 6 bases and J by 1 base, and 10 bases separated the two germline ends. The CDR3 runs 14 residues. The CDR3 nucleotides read TGTGCCAGCAGGGACACCACAAGCAATCAGCCCCAGCATTTT. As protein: CASRDTTSNQPQHF.

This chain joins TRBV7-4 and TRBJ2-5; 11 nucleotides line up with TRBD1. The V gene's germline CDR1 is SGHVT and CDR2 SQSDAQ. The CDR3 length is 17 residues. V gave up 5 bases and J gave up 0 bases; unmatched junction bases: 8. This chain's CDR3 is CASSNPGDRGYQETQYF. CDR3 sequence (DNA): TGTGCCAGCAGCAATCCAGGGGACAGGGGGTACCAAGAGACCCAGTACTTC.

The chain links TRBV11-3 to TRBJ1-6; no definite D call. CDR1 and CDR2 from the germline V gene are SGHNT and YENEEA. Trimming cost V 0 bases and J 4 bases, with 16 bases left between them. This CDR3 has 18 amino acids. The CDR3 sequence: CASSLDGQARDYNSPLHF. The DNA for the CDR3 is TGTGCCAGCAGCTTAGATGGTCAGGCCAGAGATTATAATTCACCCCTCCACTTT.

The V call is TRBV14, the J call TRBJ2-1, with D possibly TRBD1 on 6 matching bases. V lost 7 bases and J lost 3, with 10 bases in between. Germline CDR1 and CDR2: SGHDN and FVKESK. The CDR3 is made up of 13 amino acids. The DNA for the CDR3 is TGTGCCAGCACCCAGGGGCTCTACAATGAGCAGTTCTTC. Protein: CASTQGLYNEQFF.

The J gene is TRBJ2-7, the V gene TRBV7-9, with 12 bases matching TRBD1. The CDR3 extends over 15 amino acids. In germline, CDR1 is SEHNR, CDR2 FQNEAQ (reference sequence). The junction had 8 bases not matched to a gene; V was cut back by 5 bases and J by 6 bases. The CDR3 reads CASSKGQGAGGEQYF. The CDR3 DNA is TGTGCCAGCAGCAAGGGACAGGGGGCCGGGGGCGAGCAGTACTTC.

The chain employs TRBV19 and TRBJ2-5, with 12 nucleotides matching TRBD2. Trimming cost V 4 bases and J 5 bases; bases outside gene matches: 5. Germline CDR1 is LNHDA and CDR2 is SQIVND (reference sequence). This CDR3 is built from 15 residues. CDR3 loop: CASSTSGRARETQYF. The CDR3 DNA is TGTGCCAGTAGTACTAGCGGGAGGGCCCGGGAGACCCAGTACTTC.